Listed below are T cell receptor beta chains from one sample, sequenced in a study of the immune and genomic landscape of osteosarcoma. TCRdb keeps only in-frame clones here, not all; method: immunoSEQ multiplex PCR. Of 1,300 or so clones in the sample, about 80% were seen once. The source material was primary tumor tissue from the femur. Receptor source: a man between 25 and 39 years old with osteosarcoma. The CDR3 runs from the conserved cysteine through the conserved F or W. A D gene is named only where the DNA matches it firmly. The listing skips clone size in some rows; elsewhere it reads once, few, many or a size class.

abundance	d_gene	j_gene	v_gene	CDR3aa	CDR3nt
.	.	TRBJ1-6	TRBV7-2	CASSLDRNSPLHF	TGTGCCAGCAGCTTAGACCGTAATTCACCCCTCCACTTT
few	TRBD1	TRBJ2-1	TRBV6-5	CASRRQGAGYNEQFF	TGTGCCAGCAGGAGACAGGGGGCAGGCTACAATGAGCAGTTCTTC
.	TRBD1	TRBJ1-6	TRBV5-1	CASSPGTGGKSPLHF	TGCGCCAGCAGCCCCGGGACAGGGGGAAAATCACCCCTCCACTTT
.	.	TRBJ1-2	TRBV5-4	CASSVGQEFNYGYTF	TGTGCCAGCAGCGTAGGACAAGAGTTTAACTATGGCTACACCTTC
.	.	TRBJ1-2	TRBV6-1	CASSGTANYGYTF	TGTGCCAGCAGCGGGACGGCTAACTATGGCTACACCTTC
few	.	TRBJ1-2	TRBV6-5	CASWNGPYGYTF	TGTGCCAGCTGGAACGGGCCCTATGGCTACACCTTC
.	.	TRBJ1-2	TRBV6-6	CASRWTDGYTF	TGTGCCAGCAGATGGACCGACGGCTACACCTTC
.	.	TRBJ1-2	TRBV6-5	CASTRTGEGYTF	TGTGCCAGCACTAGGACCGGTGAAGGCTACACCTTC
few	.	TRBJ1-1	TRBV18	CASSPTLGGGNTEAFF	TGTGCCAGCTCACCAACCCTAGGGGGTGGGAACACTGAAGCTTTCTTT
.	.	TRBJ2-5	TRBV5-6	CASSLSLGFQETQYF	TGTGCCAGCAGCTTGTCGTTAGGGTTCCAAGAGACCCAGTACTTC
.	.	TRBJ2-1	TRBV6-1	CASSELLAGDRREQFF	TGTGCCAGCAGTGAGCTGCTGGCAGGGGACCGTCGCGAGCAGTTCTTC
.	.	TRBJ1-2	TRBV15	CATSKDRNYGYTF	TGTGCCACCAGCAAAGACCGCAACTATGGCTACACCTTC
.	.	TRBJ1-4	TRBV4-3	CASSQDLGATNEKLFF	TGCGCCAGCAGCCAAGATCTGGGAGCAACTAATGAAAAACTGTTTTTT
.	.	TRBJ1-1	TRBV19	CESRGRMDTEAFF	TGTGAGTCCCGGGGGCGAATGGACACTGAAGCTTTCTTT
.	.	TRBJ1-5	TRBV19	CASSIEPTSQHF	TGTGCCAGTAGTATAGAACCGACCTCCCAGCATTTT
few	.	TRBJ1-1	TRBV19	CASSIAAAGDTEAFF	TGTGCCAGTAGTATAGCGGCGGCAGGCGACACTGAAGCTTTCTTT
.	TRBD2	TRBJ2-1	TRBV5-4	CASSLMGGGAYNEQFF	TGTGCCAGCAGCTTGATGGGCGGGGGGGCCTACAATGAGCAGTTCTTC
large	.	TRBJ1-3	TRBV4-3	CASSQDRAAPSGNTIYF	TGCGCCAGCAGCCAAGATCGGGCGGCTCCCTCTGGAAACACCATATATTTT
.	.	TRBJ1-4	TRBV27	CASSYGGATNEKLFF	TGTGCCAGCAGTTATGGGGGGGCAACTAATGAAAAACTGTTTTTT
few	.	TRBJ1-1	TRBV27	CASRGETGWDTEAFF	TGTGCCAGCCGGGGGGAGACAGGTTGGGACACTGAAGCTTTCTTT
.	TRBD1	TRBJ1-5	TRBV2	CASRVGTGGINQPQHF	TGTGCCAGCAGAGTAGGGACAGGGGGCATCAATCAGCCCCAGCATTTT
.	TRBD1	TRBJ1-1	TRBV11-3	CASSPRTGWDTEAFF	TGTGCCAGCAGCCCAAGGACAGGGTGGGACACTGAAGCTTTCTTT
.	.	TRBJ2-1	TRBV5-1	CASSLEGRRDEQFF	TGCGCCAGCAGCTTGGAGGGACGGCGGGATGAGCAGTTCTTC
few	.	TRBJ2-2	TRBV11-2	CASSPYRPDTGELFF	TGTGCCAGCAGCCCCTACCGACCAGACACCGGGGAGCTGTTTTTT
few	TRBD1	TRBJ1-5	TRBV2	CASRGTGLGNQPQHF	TGTGCCAGCAGGGGGACAGGGTTAGGGAATCAGCCCCAGCATTTT
.	TRBD2	TRBJ2-1	TRBV4-2	CASSQGTSGSSYNEQFF	TGTGCCAGCAGCCAGGGTACTAGCGGGAGCTCCTACAATGAGCAGTTCTTC
.	.	TRBJ1-1	TRBV5-1	CASSMNTEAFF	TGCGCCAGCAGCATGAACACTGAAGCTTTCTTT
once	.	TRBJ2-3	TRBV5-4	CASSYRLKGVTDTQYF	TGTGCCAGCAGCTACCGTCTTAAAGGGGTCACAGATACGCAGTATTTT
.	.	TRBJ1-1	TRBV11-2	CASSPDLNTEAFF	TGTGCCAGCAGCCCAGACCTGAACACTGAAGCTTTCTTT
few	TRBD1	TRBJ1-2	TRBV7-3	CASSLTGGSGYTF	TGTGCCAGCAGCTTAACAGGGGGCAGTGGCTACACCTTC
.	TRBD2	TRBJ2-1	TRBV11-3	CASSLVGGGINNEQFF	TGTGCCAGCAGCTTAGTGGGGGGAGGGATAAACAATGAGCAGTTCTTC
.	TRBD2	TRBJ2-3	TRBV7-2	CASSLAGSGGPVDTQYF	TGTGCCAGCAGCTTAGCGGGTAGCGGGGGACCGGTAGATACGCAGTATTTT
few	.	TRBJ1-1	TRBV5-1	CASSLGSGWDTEAFF	TGCGCCAGCAGCTTGGGGTCAGGGTGGGATACTGAAGCTTTCTTT
.	TRBD1	TRBJ1-2	TRBV6-5	CASSWTGNGYTF	TGTGCCAGCAGCTGGACAGGAAATGGCTACACCTTC
.	TRBD1	TRBJ2-7	TRBV7-8	CASSPDRGRSSYEQYF	TGTGCCAGCAGCCCAGACAGGGGGCGAAGCTCCTACGAGCAGTACTTC
.	TRBD2	TRBJ2-3	TRBV4-2	CASSPTSGGADTQYF	TGTGCCAGCAGCCCGACTAGCGGGGGGGCAGATACGCAGTATTTT
few	TRBD2	TRBJ2-7	TRBV4-2	CASSQGTSGGAFSYEQYF	TGTGCCAGCAGCCAAGGGACTAGCGGGGGGGCTTTTAGTTACGAGCAGTACTTC
.	.	TRBJ1-5	TRBV10-2	CASSESPRVGQPQHF	TGCGCCAGCAGTGAGTCCCCCAGGGTCGGTCAGCCCCAGCATTTT
.	.	TRBJ1-5	TRBV7-8	CASSSTDGPGAPQHF	TGTGCCAGCAGCTCGACAGACGGCCCGGGGGCGCCCCAGCATTTT
.	.	TRBJ1-1	TRBV5-1	CASSPVGTEAFF	TGCGCCAGCAGCCCAGTAGGGACAGAAGCTTTCTTT
.	.	TRBJ1-2	TRBV9	CASSVDTEDYGYTF	TGTGCCAGCAGCGTAGACACCGAGGACTATGGCTACACCTTC
.	.	TRBJ1-5	TRBV27	CASRPSGLTPQHF	TGTGCCAGCAGACCTTCGGGCCTTACGCCCCAGCATTTT
few	.	TRBJ2-1	TRBV6-4	CAKSPRTAEQFF	TGTGCCAAGAGCCCTCGGACTGCTGAGCAGTTCTTC
.	.	TRBJ1-3	TRBV19	CASSMVFSSGGVGNTIYF	TGTGCCAGTAGTATGGTGTTTTCTTCGGGGGGAGTCGGAAACACCATATATTTT
.	TRBD2	TRBJ2-2	TRBV7-2	CASSQIKTSGTNTGELFF	TGTGCCAGCAGCCAAATTAAGACTAGCGGCACGAACACCGGGGAGCTGTTTTTT
.	.	TRBJ2-3	TRBV10-3	CAISDGLGSDTQYF	TGTGCCATCAGTGACGGGCTAGGGTCAGATACGCAGTATTTT
.	.	TRBJ1-5	TRBV4-3	CASSQGYRRGVNQPQHF	TGCGCCAGCAGCCAAGGTTACCGCCGAGGTGTCAATCAGCCCCAGCATTTT
once	.	TRBJ1-1	TRBV28	CASGLTVNTEAFF	TGTGCCAGCGGTCTGACGGTGAACACTGAAGCTTTCTTT
.	.	TRBJ2-1	TRBV7-9	CASSLAVGRLWNEQFF	TGTGCCAGCAGCTTAGCGGTAGGACGGCTATGGAATGAGCAGTTCTTC
.	.	TRBJ1-1	TRBV6-1	CASSLRGVNTEAFF	TGTGCCAGCAGTCTAAGAGGGGTGAACACTGAAGCTTTCTTT
large	.	TRBJ2-2	TRBV11-3	CASSLSGELFF	TGTGCCAGCAGCTTATCCGGGGAGCTGTTTTTT
.	.	TRBJ1-1	TRBV7-3	CASSLTWLRCHTEAFF	TGTGCCAGCAGCTTAACGTGGCTGCGGTGTCACACTGAAGCTTTCTTT
.	.	TRBJ2-5	TRBV9	CASSVGSSKGETQYF	TGTGCCAGCAGCGTAGGATCCTCGAAGGGGGAGACCCAGTACTTC
.	.	TRBJ1-5	TRBV4-1	CASSQDYRTQHF	TGCGCCAGCAGCCAAGATTATCGGACCCAGCATTTT
.	.	TRBJ2-5	TRBV4-2	CASSQGKKETQYF	TGTGCCAGCAGCCAAGGGAAAAAAGAGACCCAGTACTTC